A selection of T cell receptor beta chains follows, all from one sample in a study of cytomegalovirus exposure and HLA in healthy donors. Assay used: immunoSEQ multiplex PCR; TCRdb lists only in-frame clones, some missing. This sample has 55,000 or so clones, with nearly 85% found just once. Sequenced sample: PBMCs. The receptors stem from a young man in good health and CMV-seronegative. Each CDR3 is given with its conserved first and last residue. The order of the fields is CDR3 protein, CDR3 DNA, V gene, D gene, clone size, CDR3 length, J gene. A D gene is named only where the DNA matches it firmly. For some rows the clone size is stated as once, few or many, or as a class when expanded; others skip it.

CDR3 protein: CASSVQGTGYNEQFF; CDR3 DNA: TGCGCCAGCAGTGTACAGGGTACGGGATACAATGAGCAGTTCTTC; V gene: TRBV10-2; D gene: NA; clone size: NA; CDR3 length: 15; J gene: TRBJ2-1
CDR3 protein: CASSTGDITEAFF; CDR3 DNA: TGCGCCAGCAGCACAGGGGATATTACTGAAGCTTTCTTT; V gene: TRBV5-1; D gene: TRBD1; clone size: NA; CDR3 length: 13; J gene: TRBJ1-1
CDR3 protein: CASSLAGNRAPGNTIYF; CDR3 DNA: TGCGCCAGCAGCTTGGCGGGGAACAGGGCTCCTGGAAACACCATATATTTT; V gene: TRBV5-1; D gene: NA; clone size: NA; CDR3 length: 17; J gene: TRBJ1-3
CDR3 protein: CASSVRGGSEAFF; CDR3 DNA: TGTGCCAGCAGTGTCCGGGGGGGATCCGAAGCTTTCTTT; V gene: TRBV2; D gene: NA; clone size: NA; CDR3 length: 13; J gene: TRBJ1-1
CDR3 protein: CASSPTDRATEAFF; CDR3 DNA: TGCGCCAGCAGCCCCACCGACAGGGCCACTGAAGCTTTCTTT; V gene: TRBV5-1; D gene: TRBD1; clone size: NA; CDR3 length: 14; J gene: TRBJ1-1
CDR3 protein: CATSRDSYYEQYF; CDR3 DNA: TGTGCCACGAGCCGGGACAGCTACTACGAGCAGTACTTC; V gene: TRBV5-5; D gene: TRBD1; clone size: NA; CDR3 length: 13; J gene: TRBJ2-7
CDR3 protein: CASSYSGRGDTQYF; CDR3 DNA: TGTGCCAGTAGTTATAGCGGGAGGGGAGATACGCAGTATTTT; V gene: TRBV19; D gene: TRBD2; clone size: NA; CDR3 length: 14; J gene: TRBJ2-3
CDR3 protein: CAISESTGGRGEQYF; CDR3 DNA: TGTGCCATCAGTGAGTCAACAGGGGGCAGGGGCGAGCAGTACTTC; V gene: TRBV10-3; D gene: TRBD1; clone size: NA; CDR3 length: 15; J gene: TRBJ2-7
CDR3 protein: CASSEALGGAAYEQYF; CDR3 DNA: TGTGCCAGCAGTGAAGCACTCGGGGGGGCCGCTTACGAGCAGTACTTC; V gene: TRBV6-1; D gene: TRBD2; clone size: NA; CDR3 length: 16; J gene: TRBJ2-7
CDR3 protein: CASSSTALDGYTF; CDR3 DNA: TGTGCCAGCAGCTCAACGGCCCTGGATGGCTACACCTTC; V gene: TRBV7-3; D gene: NA; clone size: NA; CDR3 length: 13; J gene: TRBJ1-2
CDR3 protein: CASSSALGDKSNYGYTF; CDR3 DNA: TGTGCCAGTAGTTCAGCCTTGGGGGACAAGTCTAACTATGGCTACACCTTC; V gene: TRBV19; D gene: NA; clone size: NA; CDR3 length: 17; J gene: TRBJ1-2
CDR3 protein: CASSQEGAVKYNEQFF; CDR3 DNA: TGCGCCAGCAGCCAAGAAGGGGCGGTAAAGTACAATGAGCAGTTCTTC; V gene: TRBV4-1; D gene: NA; clone size: few; CDR3 length: 16; J gene: TRBJ2-1
CDR3 protein: CASSLARGQSNEQFF; CDR3 DNA: TGTGCCAGCAGCTTAGCCAGGGGGCAAAGCAATGAGCAGTTCTTC; V gene: TRBV11-2; D gene: TRBD1; clone size: NA; CDR3 length: 15; J gene: TRBJ2-1
CDR3 protein: CASSFPGLALETQYF; CDR3 DNA: TGTGCCAGCAGCTTCCCGGGACTAGCGTTGGAGACCCAGTACTTC; V gene: TRBV5-4; D gene: TRBD2; clone size: few; CDR3 length: 15; J gene: TRBJ2-5